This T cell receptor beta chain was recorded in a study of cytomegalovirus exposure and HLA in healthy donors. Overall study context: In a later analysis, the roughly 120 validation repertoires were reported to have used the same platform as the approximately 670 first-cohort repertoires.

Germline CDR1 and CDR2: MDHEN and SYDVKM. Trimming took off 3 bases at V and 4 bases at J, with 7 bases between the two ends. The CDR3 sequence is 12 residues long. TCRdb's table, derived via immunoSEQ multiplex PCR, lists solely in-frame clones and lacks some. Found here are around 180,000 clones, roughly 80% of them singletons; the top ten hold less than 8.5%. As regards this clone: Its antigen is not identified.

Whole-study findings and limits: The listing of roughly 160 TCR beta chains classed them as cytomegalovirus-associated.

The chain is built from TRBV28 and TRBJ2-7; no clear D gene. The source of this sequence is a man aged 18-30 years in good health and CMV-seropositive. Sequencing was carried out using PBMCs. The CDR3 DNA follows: TGTGCCAGCAGTTTGTCCTATTACGAGCAGTACTTC. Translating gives CASSLSYYEQYF.